This is a list of T cell receptor beta chains from one sample in a study of T-cell memory formation after mild COVID-19. Each CDR3 protein gets one entry after TCRdb re-called the 5' RACE reads with MiXCR. This table holds over 350,000 distinct CDR3 sequences, approximately 16% found once. The sequencing input was PBMCs or a T cell subset sorted from them (not recorded which). The receptors were gathered from a man aged 18 to 30 who had mild COVID-19 (a few samples of this study predate the infection). Cell type and time point are not known. Both conserved end residues are part of each CDR3. Each record gives: CDR3 DNA, CDR3 protein, D gene, clone size, J gene, V gene. The D gene is left open where the match is weak. Where a row states a size, it is once, few, many or the class of an expanded clone; other rows omit it.

TGTGCCAGCAGCGTAGAAGTGGGGAACACTGAAGCTTTCTTT CASSVEVGNTEAFF - - TRBJ1-1 TRBV9
TGTGCCAGCAGCCTCTCCCCGGGAGGCGAAAATGAAAAACTGTTTTTT CASSLSPGGENEKLFF - - TRBJ1-4 TRBV5-6
TGTGCCAGCAGTCTCGGGACAGCCGAAAAACTGTTTTTT CASSLGTAEKLFF TRBD1 - TRBJ1-4 TRBV12-3/TRBV12-4
TGTGCCAGCAGCCAACCACCAAGAACTAGCCACGAGCAGTACTTC CASSQPPRTSHEQYF - few TRBJ2-7 TRBV3-1
TGTGCCAGCAGCCAGCAGACGGGACAGTATGGCTACACCTTC CASSQQTGQYGYTF TRBD1 few TRBJ1-2 TRBV3-1
TGCAGTGCTACCCAGACAGGGAATCAGCCCCAGCATTTT CSATQTGNQPQHF TRBD1 - TRBJ1-5 TRBV20-1
TGTGCCAGCAGCTTAGCCCCCCTCCTGCAGGGTTTCGATGAGCAGTTCTTC CASSLAPLLQGFDEQFF - - TRBJ2-1 TRBV7-2
TGCAGGCCGGACGGGGGCAGGGATGGCTACACCTTC CRPDGGRDGYTF - few TRBJ1-2 TRBV20-1
TGCAGTGCAAGGACAGGGGGCAAGAACACTGAAGCTTTCTTT CSARTGGKNTEAFF TRBD1 few TRBJ1-1 TRBV20-1
TGTGCCAGCCGATGGGGGCCAGCCCTGAACACTGAAGCTTTCTTT CASRWGPALNTEAFF - once TRBJ1-1 TRBV25-1
TGCAGTGCTAGAATAAAAGGACTGGTCTATAATTCACCCCTCCACTTT CSARIKGLVYNSPLHF - - TRBJ1-6 TRBV20-1
TGTGCCAGCCCAATACAGGACGGCTACACCTTC CASPIQDGYTF - few TRBJ1-2 TRBV7-9
TGTGCCACCAGCAGAGCAGGCCGAGGAGATTCACCCCTCCACTTT CATSRAGRGDSPLHF - few TRBJ1-6 TRBV15
TGCAGTGCTAGATCGCGAGGGGGCGGTGAGCAGTACTTC CSARSRGGGEQYF TRBD1 few TRBJ2-7 TRBV20-1
TGCAGCGTCACGGGGGGCAGCCCTCCTTACAATGAGCAGTTCTTC CSVTGGSPPYNEQFF - - TRBJ2-1 TRBV29-1
TGTGCCAGCAGCCCCAGATGGGCTGAGGGCTACACCTTC CASSPRWAEGYTF - - TRBJ1-2 TRBV7-2
TGCAGTGCTAGAGTCGGGAGCACAGATACGCAGTATTTT CSARVGSTDTQYF - - TRBJ2-3 TRBV20-1
TGTGCCAGCAGTTTACGGGCCATCAATCAGCCCCAGCATTTT CASSLRAINQPQHF - few TRBJ1-5 TRBV27
TGTGCCAGCAGTTTAAACAGGGGAAGGGGGACCGGGGAGCTGTTTTTT CASSLNRGRGTGELFF TRBD1 few TRBJ2-2 TRBV12-3/TRBV12-4
TGTGCCAGCACCCCAGGCTGGGGGGGCCTCGACAATGAGCAGTTCTTC CASTPGWGGLDNEQFF - - TRBJ2-1 TRBV6-2/TRBV6-3
TGCGCCAGCAGGGCAGGGGGGGATAGCAATCAGCCCCAGCATTTT CASRAGGDSNQPQHF TRBD1 - TRBJ1-5 TRBV5-1
TGTGCCAGCAGCCAAGTATTGGGGCTAGCGGGGGCTGACAATGAGCAGTTCTTC CASSQVLGLAGADNEQFF TRBD2 - TRBJ2-1 TRBV4-2
TGCGCCAGCAGCCAGCCAGTTCAGGGGGCTAACTATGGCTACACCTTC CASSQPVQGANYGYTF TRBD1 few TRBJ1-2 TRBV4-1
TGCAGTGCCTTTCGGGGGGGCCAATATTATGAGCAGTTCTTC CSAFRGGQYYEQFF TRBD2 - TRBJ2-1 TRBV20-1
TGTGCCAGCAGTCCTAACAGGGGGCAGAACACCGGGGAGCTGTTTTTT CASSPNRGQNTGELFF TRBD1 few TRBJ2-2 TRBV7-2
TGTGCCAGCAGTCCGAAACACAAGTTCTTC CASSPKHKFF - few TRBJ2-1 TRBV6-5
TGTGCCAGCGCATCCGGGACAGGGGTTTCCGATACGCAGTATTTT CASASGTGVSDTQYF TRBD1 - TRBJ2-3 TRBV11-2
TGTGCCAGCAGCTTCACAGGGGAAGAGACCCAGTACTTC CASSFTGEETQYF TRBD1 many TRBJ2-5 TRBV5-6
TGTGCCAGCAGAGAGGGAGTGAATCAGCCCCAGCATTTT CASREGVNQPQHF - few TRBJ1-5 TRBV6-1
TGCAGTGCTAGAGATCTCAGGGCCTCTGGAAACACCATATATTTT CSARDLRASGNTIYF - - TRBJ1-3 TRBV20-1
TGTGCCAGCAGCGGACGGGGACAAAGCTCCTACGAGCAGTACTTC CASSGRGQSSYEQYF - few TRBJ2-7 TRBV11-2
TGTGCCAGCAGCCAATACAAGGGGGGGACCTATGGCTACACCTTC CASSQYKGGTYGYTF - - TRBJ1-2 TRBV3-1